This T cell receptor (beta chain) was documented in a study of cytomegalovirus exposure and HLA in healthy donors. Whole-study results and caveats: Reportedly, HLA-A and HLA-B alleles of most subjects were accurately predicted from TCR beta. Later analysis associated a missense DCLRE1C variant with TCR beta V- and J-gene trimming. Several of the most significant clusters appeared, in a later analysis, to be linked to common viral pathogens. Altogether, 150 to 200 TCR beta chains were recorded as cytomegalovirus-associated.

The PCR was carried out with 60 Vbeta primers and 13 Jbeta primers. TCRdb's copy holds only in-frame clones and misses some; the assay was immunoSEQ multiplex PCR. The sample yields under 150,000 clones, about four fifths seen once. With regard to this clone: Its target is not known.

The TCR comes from a woman aged 45-65 years in good health and CMV-seropositive. What was sequenced was PBMCs.

CDR3 bases: TGCGCCAGCAGCTACATTAGCGGGAGCGATGAGCAGTTCTTC. It yields the protein CASSYISGSDEQFF. The chain joins TRBV5-1 to TRBJ2-1, with 9 bases matching TRBD2. The CDR3 loop spans 14 amino acids. The junction had 6 bases not matched to a gene; V was cut back by 3 bases and J by 8 bases. Germline V lookup: CDR1 SGHRS, CDR2 YFSETQ.